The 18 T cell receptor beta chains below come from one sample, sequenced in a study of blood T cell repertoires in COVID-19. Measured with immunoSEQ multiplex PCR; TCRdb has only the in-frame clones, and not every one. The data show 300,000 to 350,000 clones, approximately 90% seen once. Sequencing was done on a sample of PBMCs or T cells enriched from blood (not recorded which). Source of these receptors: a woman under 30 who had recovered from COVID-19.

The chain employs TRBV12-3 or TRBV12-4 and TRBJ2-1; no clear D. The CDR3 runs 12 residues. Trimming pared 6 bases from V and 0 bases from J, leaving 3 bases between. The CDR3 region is CASSHSYNEQFF. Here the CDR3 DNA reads TGTGCCAGCAGCCACTCCTACAATGAGCAGTTCTTC.

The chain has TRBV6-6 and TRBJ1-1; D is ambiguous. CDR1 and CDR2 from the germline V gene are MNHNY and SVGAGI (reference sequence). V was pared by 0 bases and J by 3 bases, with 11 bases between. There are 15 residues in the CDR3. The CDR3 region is CASSYSGWGDTEAFF. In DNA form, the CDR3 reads TGTGCCAGCAGTTACTCGGGATGGGGAGACACTGAAGCTTTCTTT.

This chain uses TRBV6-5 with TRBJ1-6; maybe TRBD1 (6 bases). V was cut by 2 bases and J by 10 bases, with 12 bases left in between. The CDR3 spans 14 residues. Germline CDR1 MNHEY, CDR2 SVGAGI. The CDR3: CASSYGRGYSPLHF. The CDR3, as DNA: TGTGCCAGCAGTTACGGCAGGGGATACTCACCCCTCCACTTT.

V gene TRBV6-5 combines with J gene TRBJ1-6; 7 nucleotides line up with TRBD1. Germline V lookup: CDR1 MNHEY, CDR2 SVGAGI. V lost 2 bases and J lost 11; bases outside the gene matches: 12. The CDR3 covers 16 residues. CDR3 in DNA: TGTGCCAGCAGTTACGGACGACAGGGACTTCACCCACCCCTCCACTTT. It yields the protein CASSYGRQGLHPPLHF.

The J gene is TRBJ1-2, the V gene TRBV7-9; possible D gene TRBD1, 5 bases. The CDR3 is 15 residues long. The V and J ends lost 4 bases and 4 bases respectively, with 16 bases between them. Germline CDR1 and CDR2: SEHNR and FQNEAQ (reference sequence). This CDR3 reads CASSSSRVNIYGYTF. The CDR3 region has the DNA TGTGCCAGCAGCTCATCCAGGGTTAACATCTATGGCTACACCTTC.

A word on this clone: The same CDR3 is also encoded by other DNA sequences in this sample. The CDR3: CASSRRGYGYTF. The DNA for the CDR3 is TGTGCCAGCAGCCGCCGAGGCTATGGCTACACCTTC. This chain joins TRBV28 and TRBJ1-2; D unresolved. The V gene's germline CDR1 is MDHEN and CDR2 SYDVKM. V was trimmed by 6 bases and J by 4 bases, leaving 9 bases between them. The CDR3 is 12 amino acids.

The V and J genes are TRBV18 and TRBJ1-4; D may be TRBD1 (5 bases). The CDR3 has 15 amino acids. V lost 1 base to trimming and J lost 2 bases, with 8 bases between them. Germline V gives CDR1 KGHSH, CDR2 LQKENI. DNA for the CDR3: TGTGCCAGCTCACCACTCCAGGGCACTAATGAAAAACTGTTTTTT. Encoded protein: CASSPLQGTNEKLFF.

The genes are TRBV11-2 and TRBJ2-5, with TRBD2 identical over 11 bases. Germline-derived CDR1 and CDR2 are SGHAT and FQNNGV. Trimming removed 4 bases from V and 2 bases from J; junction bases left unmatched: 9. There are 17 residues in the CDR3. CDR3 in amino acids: CASSSPLLAGGQETQYF. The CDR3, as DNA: TGTGCCAGCAGCTCGCCCCTCCTAGCGGGGGGACAAGAGACCCAGTACTTC.

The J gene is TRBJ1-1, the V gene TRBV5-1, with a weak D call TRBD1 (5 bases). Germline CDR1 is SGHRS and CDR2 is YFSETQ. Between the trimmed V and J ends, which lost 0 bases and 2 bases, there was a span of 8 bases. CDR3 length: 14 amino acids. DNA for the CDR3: TGCGCCAGCAGCTTGGCAGGGACTAACACTGAAGCTTTCTTT. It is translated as CASSLAGTNTEAFF.

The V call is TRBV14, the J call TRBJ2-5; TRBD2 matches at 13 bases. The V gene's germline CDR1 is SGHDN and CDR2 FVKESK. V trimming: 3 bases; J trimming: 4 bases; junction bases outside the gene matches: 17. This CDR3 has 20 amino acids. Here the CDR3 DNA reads TGTGCCAGCAGCCAGCTAAGACTAGCGGGGGGCCGCCCTTGGAGAGAGACCCAGTACTTC. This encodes CASSQLRLAGGRPWRETQYF. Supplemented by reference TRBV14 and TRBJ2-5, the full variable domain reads EAGVTQFPSHSVIEKGQTVTLRCDPISGHDNLYWYRRVMGKEIKFLLHFVKESKQDESGMPNNRFLAERTGGTYSTLKVQPAELEDSGVYFCASSQLRLAGGRPWRETQYFGPGTRLLVL.

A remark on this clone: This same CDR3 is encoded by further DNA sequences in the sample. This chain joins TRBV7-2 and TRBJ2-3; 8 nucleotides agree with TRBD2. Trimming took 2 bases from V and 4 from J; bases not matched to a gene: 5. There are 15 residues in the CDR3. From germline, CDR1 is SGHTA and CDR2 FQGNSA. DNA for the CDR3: TGTGCCAGCAGCTTACTCGGGGGGGCGGCAGATACGCAGTATTTT. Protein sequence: CASSLLGGAADTQYF.

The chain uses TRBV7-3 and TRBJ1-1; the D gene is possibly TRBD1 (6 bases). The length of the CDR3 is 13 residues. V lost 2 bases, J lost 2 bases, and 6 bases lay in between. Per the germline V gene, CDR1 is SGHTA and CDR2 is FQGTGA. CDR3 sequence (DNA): TGTGCCAGCAGCTTAGGGACAAACACTGAAGCTTTCTTT. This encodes CASSLGTNTEAFF.

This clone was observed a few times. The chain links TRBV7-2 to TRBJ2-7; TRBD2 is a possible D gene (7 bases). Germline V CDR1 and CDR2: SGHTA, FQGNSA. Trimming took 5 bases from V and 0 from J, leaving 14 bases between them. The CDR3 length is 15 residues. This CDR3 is CASSPAGGRSYEQYF. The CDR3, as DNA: TGTGCCAGCAGCCCAGCCGGGGGGCGCTCCTACGAGCAGTACTTC.

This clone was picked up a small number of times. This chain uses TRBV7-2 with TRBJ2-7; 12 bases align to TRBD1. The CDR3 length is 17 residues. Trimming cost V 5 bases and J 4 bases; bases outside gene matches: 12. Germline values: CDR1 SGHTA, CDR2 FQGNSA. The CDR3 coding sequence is TGTGCCAGCAGCCCTCGGGACAGGGGGCCTTCTAGATACGAGCAGTACTTC. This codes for CASSPRDRGPSRYEQYF.

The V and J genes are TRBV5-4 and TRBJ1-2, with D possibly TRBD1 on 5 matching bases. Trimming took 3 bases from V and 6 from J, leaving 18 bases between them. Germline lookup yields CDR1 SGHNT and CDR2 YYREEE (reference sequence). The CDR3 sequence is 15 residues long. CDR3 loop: CASSWGEGVANGYTF. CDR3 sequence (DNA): TGTGCCAGCAGCTGGGGGGAGGGTGTAGCAAATGGCTACACCTTC.

For the CDR3, the DNA is TGTGCCAGCACTCCGACAGGGCACTACGAGCAGTACTTC. Its translation: CASTPTGHYEQYF. This sequence joins TRBV12-3 or TRBV12-4 and TRBJ2-7, with TRBD1 identical over 7 bases. V trimming: 7 bases; J trimming: 3 bases; junction bases outside the gene matches: 6. The CDR3 contains 13 residues.

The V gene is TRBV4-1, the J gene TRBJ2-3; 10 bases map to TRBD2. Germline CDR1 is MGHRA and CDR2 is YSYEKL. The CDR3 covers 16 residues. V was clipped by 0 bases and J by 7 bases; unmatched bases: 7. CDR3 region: CASSQDGLAEGYTQYF. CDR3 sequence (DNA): TGCGCCAGCAGCCAAGATGGACTAGCGGAGGGGTATACGCAGTATTTT.

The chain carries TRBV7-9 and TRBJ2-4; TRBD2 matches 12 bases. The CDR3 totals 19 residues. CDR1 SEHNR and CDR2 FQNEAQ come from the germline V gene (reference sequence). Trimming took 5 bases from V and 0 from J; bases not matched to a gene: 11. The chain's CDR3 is CASSRPSGLAGIAKNIQYF. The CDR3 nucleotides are TGTGCCAGCAGCCGGCCGTCGGGACTAGCGGGTATAGCCAAAAACATTCAGTACTTC.